A single sample is the source of the 10 T cell receptor beta chains below, sequenced in a study of T cells in localized non-small cell lung cancer. Profiling relied on immunoSEQ multiplex PCR, and the TCRdb table lists in-frame clones only, not all of them. The data contain thousands of clones, 25% of them singletons. This specimen consisted of lung tumor tissue, obtained before any cancer treatment. These receptor sequences come from a woman aged 40-69 years with stage I lung adenocarcinoma.

The chain uses TRBV6-8 and TRBJ1-2, with D possibly TRBD1 on 5 matching bases. Germline V CDR1 and CDR2: MNHGY, SAAAGT. Trimming took 5 bases from V and 0 from J, leaving 13 bases between them. The CDR3 runs 15 residues. CDR3 amino acids: CASSKRGSSNYGYTF. The CDR3 nucleotides read TGTGCCAGCAGTAAGCGGGGCAGCTCTAACTATGGCTACACCTTC.

This clone was counted a few times. The chain has TRBV6-8 and TRBJ1-1; D gene unclear. Trimming removed 5 bases from V and 9 bases from J, with 16 bases in between. Germline V CDR1 and CDR2: MNHGY, SAAAGT. The CDR3 runs 13 residues. In DNA form, the CDR3 reads TGTGCCAGCAGTCGATCTGAGGGCGTCAAAGCTTTCTTT. It encodes CASSRSEGVKAFF.

This clone was observed a handful of times. The V call is TRBV19, the J call TRBJ2-3; TRBD2 agrees at 7 bases. CDR3 length: 13 residues. Trimming removed 3 bases from V and 6 bases from J; junction bases left unmatched: 3. Germline V gives CDR1 LNHDA, CDR2 SQIVND (reference sequence). The CDR3 spells CASSIPGGDTQYF. CDR3 bases: TGTGCCAGTAGTATTCCGGGAGGCGATACGCAGTATTTT. Combining the CDR3 with reference TRBV19 and TRBJ2-3 gives the whole variable domain DGGITQSPKYLFRKEGQNVTLSCEQNLNHDAMYWYRQDPGQGLRLIYYSQIVNDFQKGDIAEGYSVSREKKESFPLTVTSAQKNPTAFYLCASSIPGGDTQYFGPGTRLTVL.

This clone is deemed medium-sized. The sample holds other DNA sequences that translate to the same CDR3. V usage is TRBV9 and J usage is TRBJ2-5; tentative D call: TRBD2 (7 bases). Trimming cost V 2 bases and J 3 bases, with 17 bases left between them. Germline-derived CDR1 and CDR2 are SGDLS and YYNGEE. The CDR3 is made up of 16 amino acids. CDR3 coding DNA: TGTGCCAGCAGCGTGCCCCCGGGGGGCGGTGAAGAGACCCAGTACTTC. Protein: CASSVPPGGGEETQYF.

This clone is classed as large. This chain joins TRBV6-8 and TRBJ1-2, with 7 bases that match TRBD1. CDR1 and CDR2 (germline): MNHGY, SAAAGT. CDR3 length: 13 residues. The V gene end was trimmed by 4 bases and the J gene end by 7 bases; junction bases not matched to a gene: 6. CDR3 coding DNA: TGTGCCAGCAGTTCCACCGGGACAGTTGGCTACACCTTC. It codes for CASSSTGTVGYTF.

By its share, this clone is large. J is TRBJ1-5 and V is TRBV18, with D perhaps TRBD1 (5 bases). The germline gives CDR1 KGHSH, CDR2 LQKENI. Trimming pared 2 bases from V and 6 bases from J, leaving 8 bases between. The CDR3 covers 13 residues. The CDR3 sequence is CASSPGQLQPQHF. The DNA for the CDR3 is TGTGCCAGCTCACCAGGACAACTTCAGCCCCAGCATTTT.

This clone was detected a few times. This rearrangement joins TRBV11-3 to TRBJ2-7; 9 bases agree with TRBD1. The trim removed 5 bases at V and 5 bases at J, leaving 7 bases unmatched. CDR3 length: 14 residues. Germline CDR1 and CDR2: SGHNT and YENEEA. As DNA, the CDR3 is TGTGCCAGCAGCCTAGGACAGGGGAGCCACGAGCAGTACTTC. Its translation: CASSLGQGSHEQYF.

The V and J genes are TRBV11-3 and TRBJ1-4, with D uncertain. The CDR3 sequence is 14 residues long. V lost 0 bases, J lost 10 bases, and 12 bases lay in between. The germline V gene encodes CDR1 SGHNT and CDR2 YENEEA. The CDR3 loop reads CASSLDGINAKLFF. The CDR3 coding sequence is TGTGCCAGCAGCTTAGATGGGATTAACGCAAAACTGTTTTTT.

The V and J genes are TRBV6-8 and TRBJ2-7; no firm D call. The germline V and J ends were trimmed by 11 bases and 2 bases, with 19 bases remaining between them. The CDR3 runs 14 residues. The germline V gene has CDR1 MNHGY and CDR2 SAAAGT. This CDR3 is CAVSDAPPPYEQYF. The CDR3 nucleotides are TGTGCCGTTTCAGACGCGCCCCCTCCCTACGAGCAGTACTTC.

The chain is built from TRBV12-5 and TRBJ2-6, with 7 bases aligning to TRBD2. The CDR3 totals 18 residues. The germline gives CDR1 LGHNT, CDR2 FRNRAP. In nucleotides, the CDR3 is TGTGCCAGTAGGGGAGGGAGCCCGAGAGCTTCTGGGGCCAACGTCCTGACTTTC. Its translation: CASRGGSPRASGANVLTF.